This entry lists 19 T cell receptor beta chains sequenced from one sample in a study of metastatic and nonmetastatic thyroid tumors. Using MiXCR, TCRdb re-called clones from the PCR reads. This table holds about 19,000 clones, 16% found once. Not a single patient had been given any form of treatment at any point before undergoing thyroid surgery. Material: blood. The receptors here all came from a male donor with papillary thyroid cancer or a benign thyroid nodule (not recorded which). Some clones in this sample may be carry-over from other donors' samples.

This clone came up many times. In nucleotides, the CDR3 is TGCAGTGCTAGCGACTACGATTTGGATGAGCAGTTCTTC. Residues: CSASDYDLDEQFF. This chain joins TRBV20-1 and TRBJ2-1; weak D call: TRBD2 (5 bases). V was pared by 3 bases and J by 8 bases, with 14 bases between. CDR3 length: 13 residues. Germline V lookup: CDR1 DFQATT, CDR2 SNEGSKA (reference sequence).

This clone occurred many times. J is TRBJ1-1 and V is TRBV11-3, with D unclear. V lost 5 bases to trimming and J lost 3 bases, with 10 bases between them. CDR1 is SGHNT and CDR2 is YENEEA in the germline V gene. There are 13 residues in the CDR3. CDR3 bases: TGTGCCAGCAGCCTTACGGTGGACACTGAAGCTTTCTTT. This encodes CASSLTVDTEAFF. Drawing the rest from reference TRBV11-3 and TRBJ1-1, the complete variable domain is EAGVVQSPRYKIIEKKQPVAFWCNPISGHNTLYWYLQNLGQGPELLIRYENEEAVDDSQLPKDRFSAERLKGVDSTLKIQPAELGDSAVYLCASSLTVDTEAFFGQGTRLTVV.

V and J are TRBV7-6 and TRBJ2-5, with a weak D call TRBD2 (5 bases). The V end lost 5 bases, the J end lost 1 base, and 17 bases lay between the germline ends. CDR1 is SGHVS and CDR2 is FNYEAQ in the germline V gene. CDR3 size: 16 residues. This chain's CDR3 is CASSPHRETSQETQYF. The DNA of the CDR3 is TGTGCCAGCAGCCCCCACCGGGAAACTTCCCAAGAGACCCAGTACTTC.

The chain uses TRBV19 and TRBJ1-1, with D hard to call. The CDR3 spans 15 residues. From germline, CDR1 is LNHDA and CDR2 SQIVND (reference sequence). V lost 1 base, J lost 1 base, and 10 bases lay in between. DNA for the CDR3: TGTGCCAGTAGTATAGCCGGGCAGCAGAACACTGAAGCTTTCTTT. This codes for CASSIAGQQNTEAFF.

This clone was observed at least ten times. This sequence joins TRBV18 and TRBJ2-5; a possible D gene is TRBD1 (5 bases). Trimming took off 6 bases at V and 4 bases at J, with 15 bases between the two ends. CDR3 size: 14 residues. Germline V gene lookup returns CDR1 KGHSH and CDR2 LQKENI. The CDR3 is CASSTVGRGETQYF. The CDR3 bases are TGTGCCAGCTCCACCGTCGGTAGGGGAGAGACCCAGTACTTC.

This clone was observed a few times. This rearrangement joins TRBV12-3 or TRBV12-4 to TRBJ2-2, with D possibly TRBD1 on 5 matching bases. CDR3 length equals 15 residues. With 8 bases removed from V and 2 bases from J, the gap between germline ends came to 15 bases. The CDR3 spells CASRTIDRNTGELFF. Here the CDR3 DNA reads TGTGCCAGCCGAACAATCGACAGAAACACCGGGGAGCTGTTTTTT.

In its sample, this clone was seen many times. The V call is TRBV29-1, the J call TRBJ2-3; a weak D match, TRBD2 (6 bases). Germline V CDR1 and CDR2: SQVTM, ANQGSEA. The CDR3 totals 15 residues. Trimming took 1 base from V and 2 from J, leaving 13 bases between them. This chain's CDR3 is CSVEGAGSYTDTQYF. CDR3 coding DNA: TGCAGCGTTGAAGGGGCCGGGAGTTACACAGATACGCAGTATTTT.

V gene TRBV6-6 combines with J gene TRBJ1-1; the D is unclear. CDR1 is MNHNY and CDR2 is SVGAGI in the germline V gene (reference sequence). This CDR3 is built from 14 residues. Trimming stripped 0 bases from V and 4 bases from J, with 9 bases between. CDR3 amino acids: CASSYSATGTEAFF. In DNA form, the CDR3 reads TGTGCCAGCAGTTACTCGGCCACGGGCACTGAAGCTTTCTTT.

This clone was counted ten times or more. A much larger clone lies a single base off, so this may be a read error. This chain connects TRBV5-1 to TRBJ2-5; 10 nucleotides line up with TRBD2. Per germline, CDR1 SGHRS and CDR2 YFSETQ. The CDR3 is 16 amino acids. This CDR3 reads CTSSLASGRAYETQYF. As DNA, the CDR3 is TGCACCAGCAGCTTGGCCAGCGGGAGGGCCTATGAGACCCAGTACTTC.

The table lists this clone with many counts. The rearrangement links TRBV29-1 to TRBJ2-7; 8 nucleotides match TRBD1. The germline V gene encodes CDR1 SQVTM and CDR2 ANQGSEA. The CDR3 totals 12 residues. Trimming cost V 7 bases and J 2 bases; bases outside gene matches: 4. CDR3 nucleotide sequence: TGCAGCGGCTGGGACAGGCCCTACGAGCAGTACTTC. This codes for CSGWDRPYEQYF.

The sample holds many counts of this clone. The chain combines TRBV15 with TRBJ2-7, with 8 bases fitting TRBD1. CDR3 size: 14 residues. The junction had 1 base not matched to a gene; V was cut back by 3 bases and J by 0 bases. The germline CDR1 and CDR2 sequences are LNHNV and YYDKDF (reference sequence). The CDR3 bases are TGTGCCACCAGCAGGGGACAGGTCTCCTACGAGCAGTACTTC. Its translation is CATSRGQVSYEQYF.

This clone was seen repeatedly, ten times or more. The chain combines TRBV30 with TRBJ2-5, with 13 bases lining up with TRBD2. The CDR3 has 16 residues. V dropped 5 bases and J dropped 1; count of bases not matched to a gene: 7. Germline CDR1 GTSNPN, CDR2 SVGIG (reference sequence). CDR3 sequence reads: CAWAWGLAGLQETQYF. The CDR3 nucleotides are TGTGCCTGGGCTTGGGGACTAGCGGGACTCCAAGAGACCCAGTACTTC. Using reference TRBV30 and TRBJ2-5 for the parts outside the CDR3, the full variable domain is SQTIHQWPATLVQPVGSPLSLECTVEGTSNPNLYWYRQAAGRGLQLLFYSVGIGQISSEVPQNLSASRPQDRQFILSSKKLLLSDSGFYLCAWAWGLAGLQETQYFGPGTRLLVL.

This clone is deemed medium-sized. V usage is TRBV20-1 and J usage is TRBJ1-5; D is undetermined. The V gene's germline CDR1 is DFQATT and CDR2 SNEGSKA (reference sequence). The CDR3 length is 17 residues. Trimming shortened V by 2 bases and J by 4 bases, and 21 bases separated the two germline ends. The CDR3 nucleotides are TGCAGTGCTAGATTACGCGGCGGGGATCCGATGAATCAGCCCCAGCATTTT. Protein product: CSARLRGGDPMNQPQHF.

This clone was recorded many times. The chain has TRBV9 and TRBJ2-1; 9 bases map to TRBD2. The germline CDR1 and CDR2 sequences are SGDLS and YYNGEE. The CDR3 length is 17 residues. The V and J ends lost 3 bases and 0 bases, in that order; junction bases with no gene match: 7. The CDR3 protein is CASSDPYSGSSYNEQFF. DNA of the CDR3: TGTGCCAGCAGCGACCCTTATAGCGGGAGCTCCTACAATGAGCAGTTCTTC.

The table lists this clone with many counts. This sequence joins TRBV19 and TRBJ1-5; TRBD1 matches 8 bases. Germline V gene lookup returns CDR1 LNHDA and CDR2 SQIVND (reference sequence). CDR3 length: 15 amino acids. With V trimmed by 4 bases and J by 3 bases, 5 bases remained unmatched. This CDR3 reads CASSTGQGLNQPQHF. CDR3 nucleotides: TGTGCCAGTAGTACCGGACAGGGCCTCAATCAGCCCCAGCATTTT.

This clone was picked up many times. CDR3 region: CASSNGTGLSYEQYF. DNA for the CDR3: TGCGCCAGCAGCAACGGGACAGGGTTATCCTACGAGCAGTACTTC. V and J are TRBV5-1 and TRBJ2-7; 9 bases agree with TRBD1. The CDR3 contains 15 residues. The junction had 6 bases not matched to a gene; V was cut back by 4 bases and J by 1 base. Germline assignment: CDR1 SGHRS and CDR2 YFSETQ.

This clone has at least ten counts. This chain connects TRBV9 to TRBJ1-3, with no clear D. Trimming removed 0 bases from V and 0 bases from J, with 10 bases in between. The CDR3 length is 16 residues. Germline V CDR1 and CDR2: SGDLS, YYNGEE. The DNA for the CDR3 is TGTGCCAGCAGCGTAGATAGCACAACCTCTGGAAACACCATATATTTT. The encoded protein is CASSVDSTTSGNTIYF.

By sample share, this clone is medium-sized. The V call is TRBV12-3 or TRBV12-4, the J call TRBJ2-7, with D unclear. The CDR3 is 12 residues long. V was pared by 6 bases and J by 2 bases, with 8 bases between. The CDR3 DNA is TGTGCCAGCAGCGGAAACACCTACGAGCAGTACTTC. Protein sequence: CASSGNTYEQYF.

This clone was seen many times. The chain has TRBV20-1 and TRBJ1-2, with 10 bases identical to TRBD1. The CDR3 totals 14 residues. Germline assignment: CDR1 DFQATT and CDR2 SNEGSKA (reference sequence). The V segment lost 3 bases and the J segment 4 bases; nucleotides outside the gene matches: 5. In DNA form, the CDR3 reads TGCAGTGCTAGCACTCGGGACAGGGGCTATGGCTACACCTTC. Translating it yields CSASTRDRGYGYTF.